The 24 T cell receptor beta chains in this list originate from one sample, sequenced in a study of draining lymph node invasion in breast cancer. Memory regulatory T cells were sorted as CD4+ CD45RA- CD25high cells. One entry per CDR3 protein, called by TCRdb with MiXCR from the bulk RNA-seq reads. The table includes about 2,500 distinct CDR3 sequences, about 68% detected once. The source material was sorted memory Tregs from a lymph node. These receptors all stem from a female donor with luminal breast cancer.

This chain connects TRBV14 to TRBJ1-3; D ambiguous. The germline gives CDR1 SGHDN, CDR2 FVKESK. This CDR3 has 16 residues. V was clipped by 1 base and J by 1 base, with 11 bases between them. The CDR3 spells CASSQVPAASGNTIYF. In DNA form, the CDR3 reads TGTGCCAGCAGCCAAGTGCCAGCCGCTTCTGGAAACACCATATATTTT. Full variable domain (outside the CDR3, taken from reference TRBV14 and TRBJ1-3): EAGVTQFPSHSVIEKGQTVTLRCDPISGHDNLYWYRRVMGKEIKFLLHFVKESKQDESGMPNNRFLAERTGGTYSTLKVQPAELEDSGVYFCASSQVPAASGNTIYFGEGSWLTVV.

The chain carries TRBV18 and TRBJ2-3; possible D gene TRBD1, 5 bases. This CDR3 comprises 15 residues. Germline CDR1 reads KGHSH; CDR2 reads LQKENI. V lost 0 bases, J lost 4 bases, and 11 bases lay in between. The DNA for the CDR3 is TGTGCCAGCTCACCACCGAGGACATGGGCAGATACGCAGTATTTT. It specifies CASSPPRTWADTQYF. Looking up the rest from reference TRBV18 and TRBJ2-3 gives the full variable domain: NAGVMQNPRHLVRRRGQEARLRCSPMKGHSHVYWYRQLPEEGLKFMVYLQKENIIDESGMPKERFSAEFPKEGPSILRIQQVVRGDSAAYFCASSPPRTWADTQYFGPGTRLTVL.

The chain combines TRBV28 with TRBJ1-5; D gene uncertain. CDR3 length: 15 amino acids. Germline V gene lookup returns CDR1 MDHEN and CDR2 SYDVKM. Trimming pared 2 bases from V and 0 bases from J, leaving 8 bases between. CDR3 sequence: CASSLVEGSNQPQHF. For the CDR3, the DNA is TGTGCCAGCAGTTTAGTTGAGGGTAGCAATCAGCCCCAGCATTTT. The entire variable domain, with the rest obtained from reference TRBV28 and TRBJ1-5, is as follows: DVKVTQSSRYLVKRTGEKVFLECVQDMDHENMFWYRQDPGLGLRLIYFSYDVKMKEKGDIPEGYSVSREKKERFSLILESASTNQTSMYLCASSLVEGSNQPQHFGDGTRLSIL.

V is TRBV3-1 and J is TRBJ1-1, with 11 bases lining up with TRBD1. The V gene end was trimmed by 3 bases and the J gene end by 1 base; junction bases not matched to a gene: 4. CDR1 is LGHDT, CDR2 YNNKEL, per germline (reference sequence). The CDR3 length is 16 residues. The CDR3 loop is CASSQEDRGPNTEAFF. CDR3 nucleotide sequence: TGTGCCAGCAGCCAGGAGGACAGGGGGCCGAACACTGAAGCTTTCTTT.

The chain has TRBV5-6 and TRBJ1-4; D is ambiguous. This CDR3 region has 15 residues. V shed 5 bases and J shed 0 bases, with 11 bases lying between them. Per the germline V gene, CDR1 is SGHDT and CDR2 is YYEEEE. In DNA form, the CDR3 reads TGTGCCAGCAGGCCGAACAGTGCAACTAATGAAAAACTGTTTTTT. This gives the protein CASRPNSATNEKLFF.

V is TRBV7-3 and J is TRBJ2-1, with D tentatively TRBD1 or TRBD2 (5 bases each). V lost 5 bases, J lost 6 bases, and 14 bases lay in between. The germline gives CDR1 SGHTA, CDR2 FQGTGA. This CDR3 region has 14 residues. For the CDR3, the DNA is TGTGCCAGCAGCCCGGGACCCAACTTCAATGAGCAGTTCTTC. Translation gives CASSPGPNFNEQFF.

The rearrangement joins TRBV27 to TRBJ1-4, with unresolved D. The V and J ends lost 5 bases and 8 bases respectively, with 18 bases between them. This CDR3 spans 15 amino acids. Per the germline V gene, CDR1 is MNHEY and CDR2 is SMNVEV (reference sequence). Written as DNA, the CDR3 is TGTGCCAGCAGTCCGAACTCAAACGGGAAGGAAAAACTGTTTTTT. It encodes CASSPNSNGKEKLFF. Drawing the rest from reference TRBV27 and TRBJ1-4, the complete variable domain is EAQVTQNPRYLITVTGKKLTVTCSQNMNHEYMSWYRQDPGLGLRQIYYSMNVEVTDKGDVPEGYKVSRKEKRNFPLILESPSPNQTSLYFCASSPNSNGKEKLFFGSGTQLSVL.

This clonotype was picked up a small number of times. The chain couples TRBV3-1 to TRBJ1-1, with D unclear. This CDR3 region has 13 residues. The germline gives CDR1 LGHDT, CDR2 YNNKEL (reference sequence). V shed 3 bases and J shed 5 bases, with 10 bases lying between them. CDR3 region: CASSHDPGTEAFF. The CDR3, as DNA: TGTGCCAGCAGCCACGACCCCGGAACTGAAGCTTTCTTT.

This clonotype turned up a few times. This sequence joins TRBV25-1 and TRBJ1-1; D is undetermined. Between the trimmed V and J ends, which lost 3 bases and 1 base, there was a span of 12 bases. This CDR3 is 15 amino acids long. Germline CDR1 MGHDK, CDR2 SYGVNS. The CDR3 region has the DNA TGTGCCAGCAGTGATACCTGGACCAAGAACACTGAAGCTTTCTTT. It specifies CASSDTWTKNTEAFF.

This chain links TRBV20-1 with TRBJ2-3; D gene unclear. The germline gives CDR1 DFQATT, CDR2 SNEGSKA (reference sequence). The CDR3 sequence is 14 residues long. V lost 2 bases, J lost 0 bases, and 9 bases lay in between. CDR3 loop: CSARPPRSTDTQYF. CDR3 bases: TGCAGTGCTAGACCGCCCCGTAGCACAGATACGCAGTATTTT.

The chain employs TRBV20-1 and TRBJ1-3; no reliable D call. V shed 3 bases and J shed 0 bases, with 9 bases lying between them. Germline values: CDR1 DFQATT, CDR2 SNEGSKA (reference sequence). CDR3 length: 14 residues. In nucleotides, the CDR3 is TGCAGTGCTAGTAAAAGGCTCTCTGGAAACACCATATATTTT. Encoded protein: CSASKRLSGNTIYF.

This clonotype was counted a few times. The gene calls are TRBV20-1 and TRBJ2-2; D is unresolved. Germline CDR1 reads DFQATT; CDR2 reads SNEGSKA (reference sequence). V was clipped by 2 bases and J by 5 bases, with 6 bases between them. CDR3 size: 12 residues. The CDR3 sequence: CSARHNTGELFF. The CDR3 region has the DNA TGCAGTGCTAGACATAATACCGGGGAGCTGTTTTTT.

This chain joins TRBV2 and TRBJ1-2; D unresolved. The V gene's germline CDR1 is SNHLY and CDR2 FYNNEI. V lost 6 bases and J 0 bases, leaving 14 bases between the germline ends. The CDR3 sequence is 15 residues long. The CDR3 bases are TGTGCCAGCAGCCCCCGGTCAGGTACTAACTATGGCTACACCTTC. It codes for CASSPRSGTNYGYTF.

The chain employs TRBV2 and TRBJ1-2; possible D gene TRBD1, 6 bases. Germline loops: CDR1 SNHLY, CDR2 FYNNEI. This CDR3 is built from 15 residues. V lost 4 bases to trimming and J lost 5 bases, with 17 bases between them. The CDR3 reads CASSAGGRADYGYTF. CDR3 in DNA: TGTGCCAGCAGTGCCGGGGGCAGGGCGGATTATGGCTACACCTTC.

CDR3 loop: CATRIPRGNEQFF. As DNA, the CDR3 is TGTGCCACCAGGATCCCACGGGGCAATGAGCAGTTCTTC. The chain recombines TRBV6-1 with TRBJ2-1; TRBD2 might be the D (5 bases). The CDR3 runs to 13 residues. The germline gives CDR1 MNHNS, CDR2 SASEGT. V was cut by 10 bases and J by 6 bases, with 16 bases left in between.

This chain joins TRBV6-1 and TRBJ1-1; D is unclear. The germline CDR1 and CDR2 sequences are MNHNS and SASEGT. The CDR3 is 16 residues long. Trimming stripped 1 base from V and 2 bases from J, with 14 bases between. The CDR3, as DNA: TGTGCCAGCAGTGAAGTCTATCCTCAGTTAAACACTGAAGCTTTCTTT. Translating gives CASSEVYPQLNTEAFF.

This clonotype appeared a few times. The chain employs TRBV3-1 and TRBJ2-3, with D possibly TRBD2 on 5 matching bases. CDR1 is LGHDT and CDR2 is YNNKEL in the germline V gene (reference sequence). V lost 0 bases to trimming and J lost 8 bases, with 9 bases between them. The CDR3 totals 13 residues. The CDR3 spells CASSQDRSGTQYF. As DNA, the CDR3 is TGTGCCAGCAGCCAAGATAGGAGCGGTACGCAGTATTTT.

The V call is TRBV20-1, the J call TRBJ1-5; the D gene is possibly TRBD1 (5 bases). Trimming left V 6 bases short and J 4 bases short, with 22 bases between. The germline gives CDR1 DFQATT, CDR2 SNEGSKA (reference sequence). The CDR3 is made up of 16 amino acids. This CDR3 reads CSAPTGGTGGNQPQHF. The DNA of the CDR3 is TGCAGTGCGCCTACGGGGGGGACCGGAGGGAATCAGCCCCAGCATTTT.

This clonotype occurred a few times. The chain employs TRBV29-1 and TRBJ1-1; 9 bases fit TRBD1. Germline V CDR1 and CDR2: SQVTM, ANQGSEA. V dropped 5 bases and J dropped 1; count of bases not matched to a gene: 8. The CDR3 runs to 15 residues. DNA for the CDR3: TGCAGCGTTCCAACAGGGGGCCAGCCGAACACTGAAGCTTTCTTT. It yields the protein CSVPTGGQPNTEAFF. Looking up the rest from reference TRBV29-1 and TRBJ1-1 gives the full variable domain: SAVISQKPSRDICQRGTSLTIQCQVDSQVTMMFWYRQQPGQSLTLIATANQGSEATYESGFVIDKFPISRPNLTFSTLTVSNMSPEDSSIYLCSVPTGGQPNTEAFFGQGTRLTVV.

The CDR3 nucleotides are TGTGCCAGCAGCCGACAAAGGGACGGCTATGAGCCCCAGCATTTT. This gives the protein CASSRQRDGYEPQHF. The J gene is TRBJ1-5, the V gene TRBV7-2; maybe TRBD1 (5 bases). Between the trimmed V and J ends, which lost 5 bases and 8 bases, there was a span of 19 bases. CDR1 is SGHTA and CDR2 is FQGNSA in the germline V gene. This CDR3 is built from 15 residues. The full variable domain, completed using reference TRBV7-2 and TRBJ1-5, is GAGVSQSPSNKVTEKGKDVELRCDPISGHTALYWYRQSLGQGLEFLIYFQGNSAPDKSGLPSDRFSAERTGGSVSTLTIQRTQQEDSAVYLCASSRQRDGYEPQHFGDGTRLSIL.

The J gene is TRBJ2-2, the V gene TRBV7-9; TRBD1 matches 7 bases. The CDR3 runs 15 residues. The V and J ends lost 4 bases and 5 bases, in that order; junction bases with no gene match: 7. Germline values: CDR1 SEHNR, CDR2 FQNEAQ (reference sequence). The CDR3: CASSSQGSWTGELFF. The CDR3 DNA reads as TGTGCCAGCAGCTCACAGGGGTCCTGGACCGGGGAGCTGTTTTTT.

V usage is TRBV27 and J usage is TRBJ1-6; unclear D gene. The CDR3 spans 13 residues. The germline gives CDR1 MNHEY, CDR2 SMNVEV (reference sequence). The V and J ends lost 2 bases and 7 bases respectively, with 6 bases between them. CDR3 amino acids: CASSLGRNSPLHF. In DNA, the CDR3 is TGTGCCAGCAGTTTAGGGAGGAATTCACCCCTCCACTTT.

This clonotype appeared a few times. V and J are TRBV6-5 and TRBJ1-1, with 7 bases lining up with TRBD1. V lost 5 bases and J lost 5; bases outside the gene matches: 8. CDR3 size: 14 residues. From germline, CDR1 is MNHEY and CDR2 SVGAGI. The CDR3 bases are TGTGCCAGCAGTCGCGCAGGGGGGGCTACTGAAGCTTTCTTT. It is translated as CASSRAGGATEAFF.

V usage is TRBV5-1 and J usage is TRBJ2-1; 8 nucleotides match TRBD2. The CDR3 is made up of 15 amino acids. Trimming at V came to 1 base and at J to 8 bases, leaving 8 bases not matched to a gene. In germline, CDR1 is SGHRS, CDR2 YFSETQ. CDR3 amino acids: CASSLTGGMGDEQFF. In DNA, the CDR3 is TGCGCCAGCAGCTTGACGGGGGGGATGGGCGATGAGCAGTTCTTC.